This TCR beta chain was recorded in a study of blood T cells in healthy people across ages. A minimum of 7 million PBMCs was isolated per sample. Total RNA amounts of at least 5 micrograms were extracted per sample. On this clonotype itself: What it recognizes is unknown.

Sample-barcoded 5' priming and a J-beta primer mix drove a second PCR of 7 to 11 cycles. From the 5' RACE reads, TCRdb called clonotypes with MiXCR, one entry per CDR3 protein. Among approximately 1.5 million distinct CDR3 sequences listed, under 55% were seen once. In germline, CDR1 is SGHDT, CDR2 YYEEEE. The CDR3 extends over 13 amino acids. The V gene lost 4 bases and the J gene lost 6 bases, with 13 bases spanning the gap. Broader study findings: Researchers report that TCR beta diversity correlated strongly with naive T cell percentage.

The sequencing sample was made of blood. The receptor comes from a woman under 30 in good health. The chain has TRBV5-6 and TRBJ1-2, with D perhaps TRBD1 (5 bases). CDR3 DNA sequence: TGTGCCAGCAGCGGGGCCAGGGCTCATGGCTACACCTTC. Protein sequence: CASSGARAHGYTF. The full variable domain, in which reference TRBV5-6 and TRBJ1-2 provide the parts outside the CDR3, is DAGVTQSPTHLIKTRGQQVTLRCSPKSGHDTVSWYQQALGQGPQFIFQYYEEEERQRGNFPDRFSGHQFPNYSSELNVNALLLGDSALYLCASSGARAHGYTFGSGTRLTVV.